This T cell receptor beta chain was obtained from a study of pediatric ulcerative colitis. As regards this clone: Its antigen is undetermined.

The CDR3 has 16 residues. Looked up from germline, CDR1 is LGHNA and CDR2 is YSLEER. J was trimmed by 8 bases and V by 1 base; bases with no gene match: 8. Method: immunoSEQ multiplex PCR; TCRdb's copy keeps in-frame clones and lacks some. The profile shows more than 50,000 clones, around 87% of them singletons. Overall study findings and caveats: Clonal expansions reduced rectal repertoire diversity in acute severe colitis.

This TCR was recovered from a boy younger than 18 who was a control in a study of pediatric ulcerative colitis. The chain joins TRBV4-3 to TRBJ2-1; 10 bases line up with TRBD2. Input material: blood. CDR3 sequence: CASSQVSSGGAYEQFF. In DNA, the CDR3 is TGCGCCAGCAGCCAAGTATCAAGCGGGGGGGCCTATGAGCAGTTCTTC.